The source of this TCR beta chain is a study of vaccination and CD4 T cells after COVID-19. Study-wide background: Participants got two doses of BNT162b2 or mRNA-1273 vaccine.

This clonotype was seen just once. Its specificity is not known. Study observations and caveats: Vaccine-specific clones in convalescent patients were spike mono-reactive in 304 of 307 cases. Only relatively few convalescent patients were studied, and early post-infection timepoints were not analyzed.

Germline V CDR1 and CDR2: MDHEN, SYDVKM. The CDR3 runs to 13 residues. V was clipped by 5 bases and J by 5 bases, with 12 bases between them. TCRdb fed the PCR reads into MiXCR, producing one record per CDR3 protein. The data show tens of thousands of distinct CDR3 sequences, more than 45% seen once. Material: CD4+ T cells from blood, obtained before SARS-CoV-2 vaccination. The chain combines TRBV28 with TRBJ2-5; D is ambiguous. This receptor was identified in a human donor who had recovered from COVID-19. The chain's CDR3 is CASSLINLETQYF. The CDR3 DNA is TGTGCCAGCAGTCTAATTAACCTGGAGACCCAGTACTTC.